These 2 T cell receptor beta chains were all obtained from the same sample, sequenced in a study of blood T cell repertoires in COVID-19. Assay: immunoSEQ multiplex PCR; the TCRdb copy retains only in-frame clones and omits some. This repertoire shows about 260,000 clones, roughly nine tenths found once; its top ten account for about 4.1%. Sequenced input: peripheral blood. Receptor source: a man aged 60-69 years who had recovered from COVID-19.

The chain links TRBV19 to TRBJ2-1, with 11 bases fitting TRBD2. After removal of 3 bases from V and 9 bases from J, the junction contained 1 base not matched to a gene. There are 13 residues in the CDR3. Germline values: CDR1 LNHDA, CDR2 SQIVND (reference sequence). The CDR3 coding sequence is TGTGCCAGTAGTATCGGACTAGCGGGTGAGCAGTTCTTC. Its translation is CASSIGLAGEQFF.

The V call is TRBV9, the J call TRBJ2-5, with a possible D match to TRBD2 (6 bases). This CDR3 region has 16 residues. V lost 4 bases to trimming and J lost 1 base, with 17 bases between them. Germline CDR1 SGDLS, CDR2 YYNGEE. This chain's CDR3 is CASSPRWRETQETQYF. CDR3 coding DNA: TGTGCCAGCAGCCCCCGGTGGAGGGAGACCCAAGAGACCCAGTACTTC.